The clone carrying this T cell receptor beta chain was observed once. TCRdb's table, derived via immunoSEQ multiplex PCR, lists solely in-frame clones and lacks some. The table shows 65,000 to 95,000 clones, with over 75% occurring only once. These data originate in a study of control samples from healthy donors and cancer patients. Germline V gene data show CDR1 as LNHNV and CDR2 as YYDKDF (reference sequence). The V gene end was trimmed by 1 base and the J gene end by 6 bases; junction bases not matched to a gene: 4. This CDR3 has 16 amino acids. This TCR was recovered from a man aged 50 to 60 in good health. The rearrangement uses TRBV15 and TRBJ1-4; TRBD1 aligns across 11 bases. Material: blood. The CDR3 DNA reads TGTGCCACCAGCAGAGTCAGGGGACAGGGGGATGAAAAACTGTTTTTT. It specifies CATSRVRGQGDEKLFF.